Following are 22 T cell receptor beta chains from one sample sequenced in a study of T cells after yellow fever vaccination. TCRdb ran MiXCR on the 5' RACE reads and lists one entry per CDR3 protein. The data contain some 250,000 distinct CDR3 sequences, about 3.5% of them singletons. Sample: PBMCs, taken 15 days after the yellow fever booster vaccination. The source is a man between 18 and 29 years old who received the YFV17D yellow fever vaccine.

This clonotype came up many times. The chain couples TRBV7-2 to TRBJ2-1, with no clear D. The CDR3 is 13 residues long. Between the trimmed V and J ends, which lost 6 bases and 7 bases, there was a span of 13 bases. The germline gives CDR1 SGHTA, CDR2 FQGNSA. This CDR3 is CASRPSPLNEQFF. The CDR3 DNA reads TGTGCCAGCAGACCCTCACCTCTGAATGAGCAGTTCTTC.

At least ten counts were recorded for this clonotype. This rearrangement joins TRBV5-1 to TRBJ2-5; D is perhaps TRBD1 (5 bases). Per the germline V gene, CDR1 is SGHRS and CDR2 is YFSETQ. This CDR3 comprises 16 residues. Trimming left V 1 base short and J 2 bases short, with 15 bases between. The CDR3 DNA is TGCGCCAGCAGCTTGAGCGACAGTGTTGGGCAAGAGACCCAGTACTTC. Protein: CASSLSDSVGQETQYF.

This clonotype has at least ten counts. The genes are TRBV15 and TRBJ2-2, with a weak D call TRBD1 (6 bases). Trimming stripped 3 bases from V and 4 bases from J, with 9 bases between. The CDR3 spans 14 residues. Germline CDR1 reads LNHNV; CDR2 reads YYDKDF (reference sequence). Written as DNA, the CDR3 is TGTGCCACCAGCAGCCAGGGGTTCACCGGGGAGCTGTTTTTT. As protein: CATSSQGFTGELFF.

This clonotype showed up many times. This rearrangement joins TRBV7-2 to TRBJ2-7, with a possible D match to TRBD1 (5 bases). The CDR3 length is 13 residues. V lost 1 base to trimming and J lost 3 bases, with 7 bases between them. CDR1 is SGHTA, CDR2 FQGNSA, per germline. The chain's CDR3 is CASSLGTYYEQYF. The CDR3 bases are TGTGCCAGCAGCTTAGGGACATACTACGAGCAGTACTTC.

This clonotype was seen many times. The chain links TRBV5-1 to TRBJ1-1; D remains ambiguous. Germline V gives CDR1 SGHRS, CDR2 YFSETQ. Deletions cut 0 bases from V and 4 bases from J, with 16 bases between. This CDR3 has 16 amino acids. CDR3 nucleotide sequence: TGCGCCAGCAGCTTGGGCCGGCACGAGGGTGGCACTGAAGCTTTCTTT. This codes for CASSLGRHEGGTEAFF. Combining the CDR3 with reference TRBV5-1 and TRBJ1-1 gives the whole variable domain KAGVTQTPRYLIKTRGQQVTLSCSPISGHRSVSWYQQTPGQGLQFLFEYFSETQRNKGNFPGRFSGRQFSNSRSEMNVSTLELGDSALYLCASSLGRHEGGTEAFFGQGTRLTVV.

V is TRBV7-9 and J is TRBJ2-7; TRBD1 matches at 7 bases. CDR3 length: 13 residues. With 5 bases clipped from V and 5 bases from J, the junction kept 6 bases outside the gene matches. Germline-derived CDR1 and CDR2 are SEHNR and FQNEAQ (reference sequence). This CDR3 is CASSVQGRDEQYF. The CDR3 coding sequence is TGTGCCAGCAGCGTACAGGGGCGGGACGAGCAGTACTTC. Variable domain in full (rest from reference TRBV7-9 and TRBJ2-7): DTGVSQNPRHKITKRGQNVTFRCDPISEHNRLYWYRQTLGQGPEFLTYFQNEAQLEKSRLLSDRFSAERPKGSFSTLEIQRTEQGDSAMYLCASSVQGRDEQYFGPGTRLTVT.

This clonotype showed up just a few times. This sequence joins TRBV10-3 and TRBJ1-1, with 8 nucleotides matching TRBD1. The J segment lost 3 bases and the V segment lost 3 bases, leaving 3 bases of the junction unmatched. The CDR3 runs 14 residues. The V gene's germline CDR1 is ENHRY and CDR2 SYGVKD. CDR3 loop: CAISEQGGDTEAFF. The CDR3 DNA is TGTGCCATCAGTGAACAGGGGGGGGACACTGAAGCTTTCTTT.

This clonotype has a count of ten or more. The chain combines TRBV12-3 or TRBV12-4 with TRBJ2-3, with D possibly being TRBD1 (5 bases). V was shortened by 8 bases and J by 4 bases, with 13 bases between the two germline ends. The CDR3 consists of 13 residues. The CDR3 region has the DNA TGTGCCAGCTGGCCAGGGTGGCCAGATACGCAGTATTTT. This codes for CASWPGWPDTQYF.

This clonotype came up many times. This rearrangement joins TRBV30 to TRBJ2-5, with D unresolved. The ends were cut back, 2 bases at V and 5 bases at J, with 9 bases in the middle. The CDR3 is made up of 12 amino acids. Germline-derived CDR1 and CDR2 are GTSNPN and SVGIG (reference sequence). CDR3 residues: CAWSSVAETQYF. CDR3 nucleotides: TGTGCCTGGAGTTCCGTCGCGGAGACCCAGTACTTC.

This clonotype appeared many times. The chain recombines TRBV9 with TRBJ1-5, with D perhaps TRBD1 (5 bases). Germline V gene data show CDR1 as SGDLS and CDR2 as YYNGEE. CDR3 length: 17 residues. With 0 bases removed from V and 2 bases from J, the gap between germline ends came to 15 bases. CDR3 sequence: CASSVEGEWTGNQPQHF. CDR3 sequence (DNA): TGTGCCAGCAGCGTAGAAGGGGAGTGGACGGGCAATCAGCCCCAGCATTTT. Looking up the rest from reference TRBV9 and TRBJ1-5 gives the full variable domain: DSGVTQTPKHLITATGQRVTLRCSPRSGDLSVYWYQQSLDQGLQFLIQYYNGEERAKGNILERFSAQQFPDLHSELNLSSLELGDSALYFCASSVEGEWTGNQPQHFGDGTRLSIL.

The chain links TRBV27 to TRBJ2-7; 7 nucleotides align to TRBD1. J gave up 3 bases and V 0 bases, and 8 bases lay outside the gene matches. The CDR3 length is 16 residues. Germline V gives CDR1 MNHEY, CDR2 SMNVEV (reference sequence). The CDR3 protein is CASSLSGTDVYYEQYF. In DNA, the CDR3 is TGTGCCAGCAGTTTATCCGGGACAGACGTCTACTACGAGCAGTACTTC.

This clonotype was counted at least ten times. The rearrangement uses TRBV6-2 or TRBV6-3 and TRBJ2-1; TRBD1 matches 9 bases. The germline V gene has CDR1 MNHEY and CDR2 SVGEGT. The CDR3 is 15 residues long. Unmatched junction bases numbered 10, after V lost 6 bases and J lost 7 bases. The CDR3, as DNA: TGTGCCAGCAGAACAGGGGGCGAAGGAAAGAATGAGCAGTTCTTC. It codes for CASRTGGEGKNEQFF.

This clonotype was counted many times. The genes are TRBV7-3 and TRBJ2-6, with unresolved D. V lost 5 bases and J lost 1, with 12 bases in between. CDR1 is SGHTA and CDR2 is FQGTGA in the germline V gene. The CDR3 length is 16 residues. The CDR3 region has the DNA TGTGCCAGCAGCCCCGGGCCAAGGTCTGGGGCCAACGTCCTGACTTTC. As protein: CASSPGPRSGANVLTF. The full variable domain, in which reference TRBV7-3 and TRBJ2-6 provide the parts outside the CDR3, is GAGVSQTPSNKVTEKGKYVELRCDPISGHTALYWYRQSLGQGPEFLIYFQGTGAADDSGLPNDRFFAVRPEGSVSTLKIQRTERGDSAVYLCASSPGPRSGANVLTFGAGSRLTVL.

This clonotype was detected ten times or more. The rearrangement joins TRBV20-1 to TRBJ2-7; D tentatively reads TRBD1 or TRBD2 (6 bases each). The CDR3 runs to 12 residues. Trimming cost V 8 bases and J 3 bases, with 14 bases left between them. Germline V gene lookup returns CDR1 DFQATT and CDR2 SNEGSKA (reference sequence). The DNA of the CDR3 is TGCAGTCTGTCCGGGGGCCACTACGAGCAGTACTTC. Translated, it gives CSLSGGHYEQYF.

This clonotype was seen at least ten times. The genes are TRBV5-1 and TRBJ2-3; 13 bases align to TRBD2. CDR1 and CDR2 from the germline V gene are SGHRS and YFSETQ. This CDR3 region has 20 residues. The V segment lost 4 bases and the J segment 2 bases; nucleotides outside the gene matches: 16. The CDR3 DNA sequence: TGCGCCAGCAGCGGAGCAGAGAGGACTAGCGGGGGAGCTCACACAGATACGCAGTATTTT. The encoded protein is CASSGAERTSGGAHTDTQYF.

This clonotype came up many times. The CDR3 is CASRRQGTADTQYF. The CDR3 region has the DNA TGCGCCAGCAGGCGACAGGGTACGGCAGATACGCAGTATTTT. This rearrangement joins TRBV4-1 to TRBJ2-3; 7 bases agree with TRBD1. The V and J ends lost 6 bases and 4 bases, in that order; junction bases with no gene match: 7. This CDR3 has 14 residues. Germline-derived CDR1 and CDR2 are MGHRA and YSYEKL.

This clonotype was seen repeatedly, ten times or more. J is TRBJ1-6 and V is TRBV10-3; possible D gene TRBD1, 6 bases. The V end was cut by 0 bases, the J end by 8 bases, with 17 bases between. This CDR3 is built from 17 residues. In germline, CDR1 is ENHRY, CDR2 SYGVKD. The CDR3 here is CAISESSYFAGDSPLHF. The CDR3 DNA sequence: TGTGCCATCAGTGAGTCGAGTTATTTTGCAGGGGATTCACCCCTCCACTTT.

This clonotype was recorded many times. The rearrangement uses TRBV7-9 and TRBJ2-5; unclear D gene. Germline V gene lookup returns CDR1 SEHNR and CDR2 FQNEAQ (reference sequence). V dropped 1 base and J dropped 4 bases, with 4 bases sitting between them. The CDR3 runs to 12 residues. CDR3 DNA: TGTGCCAGCAGCTTAGTCGCAGAGACCCAGTACTTC. It translates to CASSLVAETQYF.

This clonotype has a count of ten or more. V gene TRBV20-1 combines with J gene TRBJ1-4, with TRBD1 matching 8 bases. This CDR3 is 19 amino acids long. Germline values: CDR1 DFQATT, CDR2 SNEGSKA (reference sequence). The V and J ends lost 2 bases and 0 bases, in that order; junction bases with no gene match: 14. CDR3 sequence (DNA): TGCAGTGCTAGACCCATGACAGGGGCCTCTTTTACAACTAATGAAAAACTGTTTTTT. Encoded protein: CSARPMTGASFTTNEKLFF.

This clonotype was seen at least ten times. The gene calls are TRBV6-2 or TRBV6-3 and TRBJ2-7, with a tentative D call TRBD2 (7 bases). Trimming removed 5 bases at V and 0 bases at J, with 17 bases between. CDR3 length equals 16 residues. In germline, CDR1 is MNHEY, CDR2 SVGEGT. The CDR3 DNA reads TGTGCCAGCAGTCAGAGGGGGACTATGAGCTCCTACGAGCAGTACGTC. This codes for CASSQRGTMSSYEQYV.

This clonotype was counted many times. The CDR3 sequence: CSAGRGYTGELFF. The CDR3 DNA reads TGCAGCGCCGGTCGGGGGTACACCGGGGAGCTGTTTTTT. The genes are TRBV29-1 and TRBJ2-2; D might be TRBD2 (6 bases). The CDR3 extends over 13 amino acids. The germline V gene has CDR1 SQVTM and CDR2 ANQGSEA. V lost 7 bases to trimming and J lost 3 bases, with 12 bases between them.

This clonotype was picked up many times. The chain recombines TRBV6-5 with TRBJ2-7; D ambiguous. The V gene lost 5 bases and the J gene lost 1 base, with 15 bases spanning the gap. The CDR3 spans 15 residues. Germline V gene sequence: CDR1 MNHEY, CDR2 SVGAGI. As DNA, the CDR3 is TGTGCCAGCAGTAGAATGGTGGACCGTTCCTACGAGCAGTACTTC. This encodes CASSRMVDRSYEQYF.